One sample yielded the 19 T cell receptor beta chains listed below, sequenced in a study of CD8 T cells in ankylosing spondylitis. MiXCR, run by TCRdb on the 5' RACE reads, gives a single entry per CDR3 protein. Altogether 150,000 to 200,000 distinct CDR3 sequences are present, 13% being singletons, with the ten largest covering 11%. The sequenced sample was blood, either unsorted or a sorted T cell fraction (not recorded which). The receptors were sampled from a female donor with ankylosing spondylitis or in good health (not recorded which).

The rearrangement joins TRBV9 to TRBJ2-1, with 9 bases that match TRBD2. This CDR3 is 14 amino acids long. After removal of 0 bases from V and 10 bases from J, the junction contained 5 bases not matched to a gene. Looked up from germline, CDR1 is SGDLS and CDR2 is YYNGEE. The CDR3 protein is CASSVGGRAGEQFF. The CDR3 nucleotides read TGTGCCAGCAGCGTAGGCGGGAGGGCCGGAGAGCAGTTCTTC.

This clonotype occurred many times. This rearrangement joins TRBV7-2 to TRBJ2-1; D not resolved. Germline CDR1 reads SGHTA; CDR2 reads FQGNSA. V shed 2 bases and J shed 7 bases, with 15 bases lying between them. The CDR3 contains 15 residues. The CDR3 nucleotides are TGTGCCAGCAGCTTAAACCCCGGTCTTACTAATGAGCAGTTCTTC. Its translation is CASSLNPGLTNEQFF.

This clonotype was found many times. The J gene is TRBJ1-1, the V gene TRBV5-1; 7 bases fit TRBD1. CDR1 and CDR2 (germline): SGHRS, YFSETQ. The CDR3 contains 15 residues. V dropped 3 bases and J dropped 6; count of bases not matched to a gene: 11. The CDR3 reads CASSSSPVGGAEAFF. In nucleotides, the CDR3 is TGCGCCAGCAGCTCTTCCCCCGTAGGGGGCGCTGAAGCTTTCTTT.

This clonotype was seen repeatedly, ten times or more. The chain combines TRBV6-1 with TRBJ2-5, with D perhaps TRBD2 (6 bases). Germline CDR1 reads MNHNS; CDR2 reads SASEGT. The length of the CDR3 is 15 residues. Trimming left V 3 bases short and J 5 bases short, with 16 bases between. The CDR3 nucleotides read TGTGCCAGCAGTGATTGGGGGGAGCTATCGGAGACCCAGTACTTC. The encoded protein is CASSDWGELSETQYF.

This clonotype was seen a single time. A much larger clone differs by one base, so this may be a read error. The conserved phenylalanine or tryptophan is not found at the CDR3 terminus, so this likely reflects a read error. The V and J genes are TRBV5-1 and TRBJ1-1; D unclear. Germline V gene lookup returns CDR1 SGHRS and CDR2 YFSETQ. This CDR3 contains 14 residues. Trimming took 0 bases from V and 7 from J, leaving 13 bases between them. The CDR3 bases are TGCGCCAGCAGCTTGGAGTTTCAGATCGGTGAAGCTTTCATT. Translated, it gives CASSLEFQIGEAFI.

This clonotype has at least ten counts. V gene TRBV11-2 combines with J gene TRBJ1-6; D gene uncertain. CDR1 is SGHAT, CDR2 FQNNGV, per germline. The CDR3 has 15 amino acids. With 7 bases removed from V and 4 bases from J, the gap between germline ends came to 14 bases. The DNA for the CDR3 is TGTGCCAGCACTCAGAGGGCGACTTATAATTCACCCCTCCACTTT. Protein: CASTQRATYNSPLHF.

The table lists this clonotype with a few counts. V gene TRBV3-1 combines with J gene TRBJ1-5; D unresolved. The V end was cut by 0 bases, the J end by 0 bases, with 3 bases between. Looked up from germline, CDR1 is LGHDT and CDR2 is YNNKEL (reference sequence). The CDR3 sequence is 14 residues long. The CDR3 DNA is TGTGCCAGCAGCCAAGATGGTAGCAATCAGCCCCAGCATTTT. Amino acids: CASSQDGSNQPQHF. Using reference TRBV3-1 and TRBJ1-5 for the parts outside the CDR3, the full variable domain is DTAVSQTPKYLVTQMGNDKSIKCEQNLGHDTMYWYKQDSKKFLKIMFSYNNKELIINETVPNRFSPKSPDKAHLNLHINSLELGDSAVYFCASSQDGSNQPQHFGDGTRLSIL.

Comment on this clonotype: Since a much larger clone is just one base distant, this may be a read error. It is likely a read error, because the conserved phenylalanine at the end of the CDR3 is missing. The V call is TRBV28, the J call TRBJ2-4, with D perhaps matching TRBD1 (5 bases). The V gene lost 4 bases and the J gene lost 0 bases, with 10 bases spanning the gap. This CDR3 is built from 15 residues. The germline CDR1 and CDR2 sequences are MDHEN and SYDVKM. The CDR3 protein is CASSSRQLAKNIQYL. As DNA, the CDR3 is TGTGCCAGCAGTTCCCGACAGCTAGCCAAAAACATTCAGTACCTC.

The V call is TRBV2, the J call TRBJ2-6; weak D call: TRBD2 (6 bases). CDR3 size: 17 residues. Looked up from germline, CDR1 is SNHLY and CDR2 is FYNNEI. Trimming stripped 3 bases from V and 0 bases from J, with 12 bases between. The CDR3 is CASSEEGPSSGANVLTF. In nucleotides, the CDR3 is TGTGCCAGCAGTGAGGAGGGACCGAGCTCTGGGGCCAACGTCCTGACTTTC.

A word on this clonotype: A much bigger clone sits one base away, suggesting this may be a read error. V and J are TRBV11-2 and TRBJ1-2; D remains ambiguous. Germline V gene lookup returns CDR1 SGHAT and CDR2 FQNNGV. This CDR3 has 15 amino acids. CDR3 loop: CASSVDFGVPYGYTF. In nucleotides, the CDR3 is TGTGCCAGCAGCGTAGATTTTGGGGTCCCCTATGGCTACACCTTC.

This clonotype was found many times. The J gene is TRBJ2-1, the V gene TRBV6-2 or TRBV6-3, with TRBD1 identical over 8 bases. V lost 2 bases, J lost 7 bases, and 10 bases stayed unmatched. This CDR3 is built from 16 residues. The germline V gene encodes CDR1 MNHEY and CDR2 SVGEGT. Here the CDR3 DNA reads TGTGCCAGCAGTTACAGGTCCGACAGGGGTAGGAATGAGCAGTTCTTC. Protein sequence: CASSYRSDRGRNEQFF.

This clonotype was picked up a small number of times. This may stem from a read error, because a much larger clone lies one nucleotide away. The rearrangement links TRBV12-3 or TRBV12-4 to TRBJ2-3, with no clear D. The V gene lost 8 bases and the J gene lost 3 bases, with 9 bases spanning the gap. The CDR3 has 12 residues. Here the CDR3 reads CASPQGTDTQYF. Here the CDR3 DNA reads TGTGCCAGCCCCCAAGGGACAGATACGCAGTATTTT.

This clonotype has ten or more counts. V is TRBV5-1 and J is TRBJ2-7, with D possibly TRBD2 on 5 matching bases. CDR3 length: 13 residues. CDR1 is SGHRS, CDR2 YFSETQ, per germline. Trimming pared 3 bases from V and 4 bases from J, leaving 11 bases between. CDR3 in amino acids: CASSSTRTYEQYF. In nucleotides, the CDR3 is TGCGCCAGCAGCTCAACTAGAACATACGAGCAGTACTTC.

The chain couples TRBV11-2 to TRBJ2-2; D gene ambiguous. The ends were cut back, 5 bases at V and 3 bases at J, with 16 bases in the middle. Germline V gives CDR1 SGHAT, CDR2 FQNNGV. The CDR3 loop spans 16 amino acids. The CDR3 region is CASSPWAVEYTGELFF. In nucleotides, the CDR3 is TGTGCCAGCAGCCCTTGGGCAGTGGAATACACCGGGGAGCTGTTTTTT.

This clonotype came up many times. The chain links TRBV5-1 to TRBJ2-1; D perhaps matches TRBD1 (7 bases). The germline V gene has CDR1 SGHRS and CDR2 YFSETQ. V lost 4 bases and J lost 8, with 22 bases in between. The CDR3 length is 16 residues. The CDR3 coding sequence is TGCGCCAGCAGCGAAAGGGGGCGGGGACTGGTGGATGAGCAGTTCTTC. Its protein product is CASSERGRGLVDEQFF.

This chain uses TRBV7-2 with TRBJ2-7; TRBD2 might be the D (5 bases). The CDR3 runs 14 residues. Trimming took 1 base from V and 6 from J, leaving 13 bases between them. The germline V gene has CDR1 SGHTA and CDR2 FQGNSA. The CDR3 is CASSLGGRGFEQYF. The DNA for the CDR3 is TGTGCCAGCAGCTTAGGAGGGCGAGGGTTCGAGCAGTACTTC.

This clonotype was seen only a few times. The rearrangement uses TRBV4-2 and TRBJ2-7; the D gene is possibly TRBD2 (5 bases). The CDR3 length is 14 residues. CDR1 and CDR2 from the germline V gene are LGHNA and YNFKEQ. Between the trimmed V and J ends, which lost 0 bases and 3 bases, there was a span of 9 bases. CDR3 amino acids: CASSQDAGSYEQYF. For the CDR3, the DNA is TGTGCCAGCAGCCAAGATGCGGGCAGCTACGAGCAGTACTTC.

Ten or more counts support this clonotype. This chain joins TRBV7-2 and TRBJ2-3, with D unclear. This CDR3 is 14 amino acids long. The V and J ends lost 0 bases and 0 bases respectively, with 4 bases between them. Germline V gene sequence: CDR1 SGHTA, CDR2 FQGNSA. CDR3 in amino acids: CASSLAASTDTQYF. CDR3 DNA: TGTGCCAGCAGCTTAGCGGCGAGCACAGATACGCAGTATTTT.

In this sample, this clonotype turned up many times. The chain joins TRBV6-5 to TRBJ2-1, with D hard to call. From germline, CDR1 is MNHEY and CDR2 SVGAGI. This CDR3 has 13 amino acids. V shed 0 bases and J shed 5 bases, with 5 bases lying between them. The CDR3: CASSYSGNNEQFF. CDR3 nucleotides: TGTGCCAGCAGTTACTCCGGTAACAATGAGCAGTTCTTC.